The 12 T cell receptor beta chains in this list originate from one sample, sequenced in a study of cytomegalovirus exposure and HLA in healthy donors. Researchers ran the PCR with 60 Vbeta and 13 Jbeta primers. Sequenced by immunoSEQ multiplex PCR; TCRdb stores in-frame clones only, minus some. The sample lists 140,000 or so clones, about 75% occurring once. Sequencing was done on a sample of PBMCs. Receptors originate from a man aged 55 to 70 in good health and CMV-seronegative.

This rearrangement joins TRBV2 to TRBJ2-2; 10 nucleotides match TRBD2. From germline, CDR1 is SNHLY and CDR2 FYNNEI. CDR3 size: 15 residues. The J segment lost 2 bases and the V segment lost 7 bases, leaving 4 bases of the junction unmatched. As DNA, the CDR3 is TGTGCCAGCACGGGACTAGCGACAAACACCGGGGAGCTGTTTTTT. This gives the protein CASTGLATNTGELFF.

V is TRBV5-6 and J is TRBJ2-3; TRBD2 agrees at 8 bases. The germline gives CDR1 SGHDT, CDR2 YYEEEE. The CDR3 is 16 residues long. With V trimmed by 2 bases and J by 0 bases, 5 bases remained unmatched. CDR3 DNA sequence: TGTGCCAGCAGCTTCATAGCGGGGCCTAGCACAGATACGCAGTATTTT. Translating it yields CASSFIAGPSTDTQYF.

This clone came up once. The rearrangement links TRBV29-1 to TRBJ2-7; a possible D gene is TRBD1 (6 bases). V was clipped by 4 bases and J by 4 bases, with 17 bases between them. Germline CDR1 SQVTM, CDR2 ANQGSEA. The CDR3 totals 14 residues. CDR3 nucleotide sequence: TGCAGCGTTGGGGGGCGTGAAGGGGTGTACGAGCAGTACTTC. It translates to CSVGGREGVYEQYF.

In its sample, this clone was seen a few times. The rearrangement uses TRBV9 and TRBJ2-7, with 9 bases matching TRBD1. The CDR3 extends over 15 amino acids. Looked up from germline, CDR1 is SGDLS and CDR2 is YYNGEE. Unmatched junction bases numbered 10, after V lost 3 bases and J lost 6 bases. The CDR3: CASSGPGQGGGEQYF. The CDR3 DNA reads as TGTGCCAGCAGCGGACCGGGACAGGGAGGGGGCGAGCAGTACTTC. The whole variable domain, remainder taken from reference TRBV9 and TRBJ2-7, is DSGVTQTPKHLITATGQRVTLRCSPRSGDLSVYWYQQSLDQGLQFLIQYYNGEERAKGNILERFSAQQFPDLHSELNLSSLELGDSALYFCASSGPGQGGGEQYFGPGTRLTVT.

The V call is TRBV7-2, the J call TRBJ2-3; 7 nucleotides agree with TRBD1. Germline V gene sequence: CDR1 SGHTA, CDR2 FQGNSA. Losses at the gene ends were 5 bases for V and 0 bases for J; bases not matched to a gene: 5. The CDR3 runs to 15 residues. The CDR3 sequence is CASSRQGSSTDTQYF. In DNA, the CDR3 is TGTGCCAGCAGCAGACAGGGATCCAGCACAGATACGCAGTATTTT.

This CDR3 is CASSVSENTEAFF. CDR3 bases: TGTGCCAGCAGTGTATCAGAGAACACTGAAGCTTTCTTT. J is TRBJ1-1 and V is TRBV6-1; D unresolved. V dropped 4 bases and J dropped 1 base, with 7 bases sitting between them. From germline, CDR1 is MNHNS and CDR2 SASEGT. The CDR3 is 13 amino acids.

This clone has only a few counts. V usage is TRBV9 and J usage is TRBJ2-1; the D is unclear. Looked up from germline, CDR1 is SGDLS and CDR2 is YYNGEE. The CDR3 is made up of 15 amino acids. V lost 0 bases, J lost 4 bases, and 11 bases lay in between. CDR3 protein: CASSVGEAVYNEQFF. Written as DNA, the CDR3 is TGTGCCAGCAGCGTAGGAGAGGCGGTGTACAATGAGCAGTTCTTC.

This clone has just a few counts. The genes are TRBV4-1 and TRBJ2-7, with D perhaps matching TRBD1 (6 bases). The germline CDR1 and CDR2 sequences are MGHRA and YSYEKL. V dropped 0 bases and J dropped 5 bases, with 8 bases sitting between them. This CDR3 comprises 13 residues. The CDR3 coding sequence is TGCGCCAGCAGCCAAGATGAGGGGGACGAGCAGTACTTC. It encodes CASSQDEGDEQYF.

The chain uses TRBV5-1 and TRBJ1-1; D may be TRBD1 (5 bases). Looked up from germline, CDR1 is SGHRS and CDR2 is YFSETQ. V lost 1 base and J 1 base, leaving 8 bases between the germline ends. The length of the CDR3 is 14 residues. For the CDR3, the DNA is TGCGCCAGCAGCTTGACCCAGGGGAACACTGAAGCTTTCTTT. Protein: CASSLTQGNTEAFF.

This chain connects TRBV19 to TRBJ1-5, with 9 bases that match TRBD1. The CDR3 is made up of 16 amino acids. Germline lookup yields CDR1 LNHDA and CDR2 SQIVND (reference sequence). Unmatched junction bases numbered 7, after V lost 4 bases and J lost 3 bases. CDR3 loop: CASSKPRTGANQPQHF. In nucleotides, the CDR3 is TGTGCCAGTAGTAAACCCCGGACAGGGGCCAATCAGCCCCAGCATTTT. Supplemented by reference TRBV19 and TRBJ1-5, the full variable domain reads DGGITQSPKYLFRKEGQNVTLSCEQNLNHDAMYWYRQDPGQGLRLIYYSQIVNDFQKGDIAEGYSVSREKKESFPLTVTSAQKNPTAFYLCASSKPRTGANQPQHFGDGTRLSIL.

The chain is built from TRBV28 and TRBJ2-1; 12 nucleotides align to TRBD1. V shed 11 bases, J shed 10 bases, and the junction held 9 bases outside the gene matches. CDR3 length equals 13 residues. CDR1 is MDHEN and CDR2 is SYDVKM in the germline V gene. The CDR3 coding sequence is TGTGCCGGGGGGACAGGGGGCTCTCGGGAGCAGTTCTTC. This gives the protein CAGGTGGSREQFF.

The J gene is TRBJ2-1, the V gene TRBV7-2; 12 nucleotides line up with TRBD2. The CDR3 totals 17 residues. The ends lost 5 bases at V and 4 bases at J; junction bases unmatched: 9. Germline lookup yields CDR1 SGHTA and CDR2 FQGNSA. CDR3 in DNA: TGTGCCAGCAGCCCAACTAGCGGGAGGCCAGGATACAATGAGCAGTTCTTC. Translated: CASSPTSGRPGYNEQFF.